Listed here are 2 T cell receptor beta chains from one sample, sequenced in a study of blood T cell repertoires in COVID-19. Generated by immunoSEQ multiplex PCR, the TCRdb table keeps only in-frame clones and is missing some. The sample carries approximately 350,000 clones, around nine tenths recorded once. Sequences were obtained from peripheral blood. Every receptor here comes from a woman in her 70s with COVID-19, enrolled during active disease.

This clone was counted once. The rearrangement links TRBV2 to TRBJ1-6; D is undetermined. CDR3 length equals 16 residues. Trimming pared 5 bases from V and 8 bases from J, leaving 19 bases between. Germline V lookup: CDR1 SNHLY, CDR2 FYNNEI. Here the CDR3 DNA reads TGTGCCAGCAGTTTAGGCAGGCCCCCCAAGGATTCACCCCTCCACTTT. It specifies CASSLGRPPKDSPLHF.

The CDR3 is CASSSSTDTQYF. The CDR3 DNA reads as TGCGCCAGCAGCTCTAGCACAGATACGCAGTATTTT. The genes are TRBV5-1 and TRBJ2-3; no clear D. V was clipped by 3 bases and J by 0 bases, with 2 bases between them. The germline CDR1 and CDR2 sequences are SGHRS and YFSETQ. The CDR3 runs 12 residues.